The rows below give T cell receptor beta chains drawn from one sample of a study of cytotoxic CD8 clonotypes in ibrutinib-treated CLL. Measured with immunoSEQ multiplex PCR; TCRdb has only the in-frame clones, and not every one. The sample has approximately 190,000 clones, approximately 75% seen once; the top ten hold 10% to 12%. The source material was PBMCs, sampled after 12 months of ibrutinib treatment. These receptors were obtained from a human donor with chronic lymphocytic leukemia. Each CDR3 is given with its conserved first and last residue. A D gene is named only where the DNA matches it firmly. Clone size is given for some rows only: seen once, a few or many times, or a class if the clone is expanded.

NA	TRBJ2-7	NA	TRBV2	CASVVGGGGEQYF	TGTGCCAGCGTTGTTGGGGGCGGGGGCGAGCAGTACTTC
NA	TRBJ1-1	NA	TRBV2	CASSVQQGFNTEAFF	TGTGCCAGCAGTGTTCAACAGGGATTTAACACTGAAGCTTTCTTT
TRBD2	TRBJ2-2	NA	TRBV9	CASSRGGGELFF	TGTGCCAGCAGCCGCGGGGGCGGGGAGCTGTTTTTT
NA	TRBJ1-4	NA	TRBV7-9	CASSPDPSTNEKLFF	TGTGCCAGCAGCCCCGACCCTTCAACTAATGAAAAACTGTTTTTT
NA	TRBJ1-1	NA	TRBV6-1	CASKRSEGVATEAFF	TGTGCCAGCAAAAGATCTGAGGGGGTGGCCACTGAAGCTTTCTTT
NA	TRBJ1-2	NA	TRBV28	CASSLGRAGYTF	TGTGCCAGCAGTTTGGGCAGGGCGGGCTACACCTTC
NA	TRBJ2-1	NA	TRBV11-2	CASSEGRGALYNEQFF	TGTGCCAGCAGCGAGGGGAGGGGGGCCCTATACAATGAGCAGTTCTTC
NA	TRBJ1-1	NA	TRBV10-2	CASSELYTEAFF	TGCGCCAGCAGTGAGTTGTACACTGAAGCTTTCTTT
NA	TRBJ2-5	NA	TRBV5-8	CASSLRWETQYF	TGTGCCAGCAGCCTGCGGTGGGAGACCCAGTACTTC
NA	TRBJ1-4	NA	TRBV9	CASSVESVGEKLFF	TGTGCCAGCAGCGTAGAATCGGTGGGGGAAAAACTGTTTTTT
TRBD2	TRBJ2-1	NA	TRBV15	CATSRGTSGDYNEQFF	TGTGCCACCAGCAGAGGGACTAGCGGGGATTACAATGAGCAGTTCTTC
NA	TRBJ1-6	few	TRBV19	CASSMGNSPLHF	TGTGCCAGTAGTATGGGAAATTCACCCCTCCACTTT
NA	TRBJ2-3	NA	TRBV7-9	CASSLGGGSDTQYF	TGTGCCAGCAGCTTGGGCGGGGGCTCGGATACGCAGTATTTT
TRBD1	TRBJ1-2	NA	TRBV2	CASSETTGGRRYTF	TGTGCCAGCAGTGAAACGACAGGGGGGAGGAGGTACACCTTC
NA	TRBJ1-1	many	TRBV4-1	CASSQGPDTREAFF	TGCGCCAGCAGCCAAGGCCCTGACACACGTGAAGCTTTCTTT
TRBD2	TRBJ2-1	NA	TRBV2	CASSEQLAGNEQFF	TGTGCCAGCAGTGAGCAGCTAGCGGGGAATGAGCAGTTCTTC
NA	TRBJ1-1	NA	TRBV25-1	CASSEPGGGTEAFF	TGTGCCAGCAGTGAACCCGGGGGTGGGACTGAAGCTTTCTTT
NA	TRBJ2-4	NA	TRBV7-9	CASSPEGVWGAKNIQYF	TGTGCCAGCAGCCCCGAGGGGGTCTGGGGAGCCAAAAACATTCAGTACTTC
NA	TRBJ2-6	NA	TRBV5-8	CASSPGHNSGANVLTF	TGTGCCAGCAGCCCGGGACATAACTCTGGGGCCAACGTCCTGACTTTC
NA	TRBJ2-7	NA	TRBV27	CASSLFQGLRSYEQYF	TGTGCCAGCAGTTTATTCCAGGGGTTACGGTCGTACGAGCAGTACTTC
TRBD1	TRBJ2-1	NA	TRBV2	CASSGVGQAYNEQFF	TGTGCCAGCAGTGGTGTAGGACAGGCCTACAATGAGCAGTTCTTC
NA	TRBJ1-1	NA	TRBV19	CASSIDSVLIPGPNTEAFF	TGTGCCAGTAGTATAGATTCGGTACTCATTCCAGGGCCGAACACTGAAGCTTTCTTT
TRBD1	TRBJ1-1	NA	TRBV2	CASRSQQGMEAFF	TGTGCCAGCAGGAGCCAACAGGGGATGGAAGCTTTCTTT
NA	TRBJ2-7	once	TRBV21-1	CASSHRDRDYEQYF	TGTGCCAGCAGCCACCGGGACAGGGACTACGAGCAGTACTTC
NA	TRBJ2-7	few	TRBV27	CASSLGYEQYF	TGTGCCAGCAGTTTAGGATACGAGCAGTACTTC
NA	TRBJ1-3	NA	TRBV9	CASSVEGVYSGNTIYF	TGTGCCAGCAGCGTAGAAGGGGTTTATTCTGGAAACACCATATATTTT
TRBD1	TRBJ2-7	NA	TRBV6-5	CASSYSTGVGSYEQYF	TGTGCCAGCAGTTACTCAACAGGGGTAGGTTCCTACGAGCAGTACTTC
NA	TRBJ2-2	few	TRBV5-1	CASKVGGNTGELFF	TGCGCCAGCAAGGTTGGCGGGAACACCGGGGAGCTGTTTTTT
TRBD1	TRBJ2-1	NA	TRBV30	CAGRGRDRVYNEQFF	TGTGCCGGGAGAGGTAGGGACAGGGTATACAATGAGCAGTTCTTC
NA	TRBJ2-2	NA	TRBV7-8	CASSLSGANTGELFF	TGTGCCAGCAGCCTATCCGGGGCGAACACCGGGGAGCTGTTTTTT
TRBD2	TRBJ2-1	once	TRBV7-8	CASSPPGSGRYNEQFF	TGTGCCAGCAGCCCTCCGGGTAGCGGGAGATACAATGAGCAGTTCTTC
TRBD2	TRBJ2-5	NA	TRBV6-4	CASSGTSGPQETQYF	TGTGCCAGCAGTGGGACTAGCGGTCCTCAAGAGACCCAGTACTTC
TRBD1	TRBJ1-4	once	TRBV27	CASSWDRGLRKLFF	TGTGCCAGCAGTTGGGACAGGGGTTTGAGAAAACTGTTTTTT
TRBD2	TRBJ2-3	NA	TRBV19	CASSKSTSGTWDTQYF	TGTGCCAGTAGTAAGTCGACTAGCGGGACCTGGGATACGCAGTATTTT
NA	TRBJ1-2	NA	TRBV6-5	CASSYGAQDYGYTF	TGTGCCAGCAGTTACGGCGCGCAGGACTATGGCTACACCTTC
NA	TRBJ1-6	NA	TRBV14	CASSQWTANSPLHF	TGTGCCAGCAGCCAGTGGACGGCAAATTCACCCCTCCACTTT
TRBD1	TRBJ1-6	many	TRBV25-1	CASRSGQGAISPLHF	TGTGCCAGCAGATCGGGACAGGGGGCAATTTCACCCCTCCACTTT
NA	TRBJ1-1	NA	TRBV4-1	CASSLFSRTEAFF	TGCGCCAGCAGCCTATTTTCCCGCACTGAAGCTTTCTTT
NA	TRBJ2-3	once	TRBV5-1	CASRVTLYTDTQYF	TGCGCCAGCAGGGTAACACTATACACAGATACGCAGTATTTT
NA	TRBJ2-2	NA	TRBV6-6	CASSYSGVTGELFF	TGTGCCAGCAGTTACTCCGGCGTTACCGGGGAGCTGTTTTTT
TRBD1	TRBJ1-2	NA	TRBV4-1	CASSRGTGTNYGYTF	TGCGCCAGCAGCCGAGGGACAGGGACTAACTATGGCTACACCTTC
NA	TRBJ1-6	NA	TRBV20-1	CSAPDSPLHF	TGCAGTGCTCCCGATTCACCCCTCCACTTT
TRBD2	TRBJ2-1	once	TRBV7-3	CASSSGLAVGDEQFF	TGTGCCAGCAGCTCAGGGCTAGCGGTGGGGGATGAGCAGTTCTTC
NA	TRBJ1-4	NA	TRBV28	CASAQQGGSEKLFF	TGTGCCTCCGCACAACAGGGAGGATCTGAAAAACTGTTTTTT
NA	TRBJ1-5	once	TRBV7-8	CASSLGPGISNQPQHF	TGTGCCAGCAGCTTAGGGCCCGGGATTAGCAATCAGCCCCAGCATTTT
TRBD2	TRBJ2-5	few	TRBV6-1	CASSPWDGGSETQYF	TGTGCCAGCAGTCCGTGGGACGGGGGGTCGGAGACCCAGTACTTC
NA	TRBJ1-5	NA	TRBV6-5	CASSYSPGLGQPQHF	TGTGCCAGCAGTTACTCGCCAGGTCTGGGTCAGCCCCAGCATTTT
NA	TRBJ1-3	NA	TRBV15	CATSNKGGSGNTIYF	TGTGCCACCAGCAACAAGGGTGGTTCGGGAAACACCATATATTTT
NA	TRBJ2-5	NA	TRBV18	CASFASETQYF	TGTGCCAGCTTCGCCTCAGAGACCCAGTACTTC
NA	TRBJ1-1	NA	TRBV19	CASSIGRAMNTEAFF	TGTGCCAGTAGTATTGGAAGGGCTATGAACACTGAAGCTTTCTTT
TRBD2	TRBJ2-7	few	TRBV6-1	CASSDPGLAGELEQYF	TGTGCCAGCAGTGACCCGGGACTAGCGGGAGAACTCGAGCAGTACTTC
NA	TRBJ2-2	few	TRBV27	CASSTANTGELFF	TGTGCCAGCAGTACAGCGAACACCGGGGAGCTGTTTTTT
TRBD1	TRBJ2-2	NA	TRBV4-1	CASERGLDTGELFF	TGCGCCAGCGAGAGGGGGCTGGACACCGGGGAGCTGTTTTTT
NA	TRBJ2-5	few	TRBV11-3	CASSFGPQETQYF	TGTGCCAGCAGCTTCGGGCCACAAGAGACCCAGTACTTC
NA	TRBJ1-2	NA	TRBV11-2	CASSPFGGYGYTF	TGTGCCAGCAGCCCCTTCGGGGGTTATGGCTACACCTTC
NA	TRBJ1-3	NA	TRBV7-8	CAFGESNTIYF	TGTGCCTTCGGGGAGTCAAACACCATATATTTT